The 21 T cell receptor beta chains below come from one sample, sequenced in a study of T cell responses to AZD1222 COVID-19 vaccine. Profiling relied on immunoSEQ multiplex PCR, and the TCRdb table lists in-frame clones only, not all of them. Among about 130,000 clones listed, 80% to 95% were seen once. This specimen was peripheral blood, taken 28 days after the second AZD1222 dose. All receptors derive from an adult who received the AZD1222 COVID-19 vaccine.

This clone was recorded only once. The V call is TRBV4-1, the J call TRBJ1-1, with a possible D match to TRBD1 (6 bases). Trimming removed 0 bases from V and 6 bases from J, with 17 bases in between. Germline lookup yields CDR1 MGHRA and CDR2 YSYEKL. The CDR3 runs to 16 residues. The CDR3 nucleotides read TGCGCCAGCAGCCAAGATTGGCCAGGGGTAGAGGCTGAAGCTTTCTTT. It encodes CASSQDWPGVEAEAFF.

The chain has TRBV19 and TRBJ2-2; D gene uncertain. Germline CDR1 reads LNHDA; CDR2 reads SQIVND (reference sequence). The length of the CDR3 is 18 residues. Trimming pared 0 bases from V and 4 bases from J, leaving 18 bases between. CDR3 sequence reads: CASSIDPLLYGSTGELFF. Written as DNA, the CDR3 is TGTGCCAGTAGTATAGATCCCCTCTTGTACGGTAGCACCGGGGAGCTGTTTTTT.

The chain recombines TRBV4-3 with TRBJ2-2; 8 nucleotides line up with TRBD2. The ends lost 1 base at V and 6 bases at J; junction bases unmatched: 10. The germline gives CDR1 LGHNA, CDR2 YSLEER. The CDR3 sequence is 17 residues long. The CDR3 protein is CASSQAYTGRGAGELFF. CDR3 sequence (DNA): TGCGCCAGCAGCCAAGCCTATACAGGGCGGGGGGCCGGGGAGCTGTTTTTT.

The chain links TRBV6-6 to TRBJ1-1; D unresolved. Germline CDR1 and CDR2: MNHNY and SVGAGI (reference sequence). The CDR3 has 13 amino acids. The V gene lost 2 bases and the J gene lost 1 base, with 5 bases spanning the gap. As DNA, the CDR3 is TGTGCCAGCAGTTACGACTGGAACACTGAAGCTTTCTTT. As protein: CASSYDWNTEAFF.

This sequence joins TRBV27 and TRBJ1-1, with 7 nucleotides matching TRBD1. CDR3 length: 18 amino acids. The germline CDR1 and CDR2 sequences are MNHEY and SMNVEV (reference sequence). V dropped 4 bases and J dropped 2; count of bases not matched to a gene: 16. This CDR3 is CASSSLVNRQGFNTEAFF. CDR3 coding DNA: TGTGCCAGCAGTTCCCTAGTGAACCGACAGGGCTTCAACACTGAAGCTTTCTTT.

The CDR3 nucleotides read TGTGCCACCAGCAGAGAACAGGGGGCCGCAGATACGCAGTATTTT. Translated, it gives CATSREQGAADTQYF. The V call is TRBV15, the J call TRBJ2-3; TRBD1 matches at 9 bases. This CDR3 region has 15 residues. Germline CDR1 LNHNV, CDR2 YYDKDF (reference sequence). V was clipped by 0 bases and J by 4 bases; unmatched bases: 2.

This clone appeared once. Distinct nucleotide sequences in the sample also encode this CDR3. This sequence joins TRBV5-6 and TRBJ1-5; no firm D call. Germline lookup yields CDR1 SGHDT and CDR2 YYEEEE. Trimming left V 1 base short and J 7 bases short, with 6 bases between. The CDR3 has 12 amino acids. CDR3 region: CASSLLGQPQHF. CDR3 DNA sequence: TGTGCCAGCAGCTTGCTTGGGCAGCCCCAGCATTTT.

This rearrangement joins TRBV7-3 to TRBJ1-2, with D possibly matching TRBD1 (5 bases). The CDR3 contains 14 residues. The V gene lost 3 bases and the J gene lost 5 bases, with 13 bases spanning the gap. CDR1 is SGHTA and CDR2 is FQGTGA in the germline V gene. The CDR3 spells CASSFRGQNYGYTF. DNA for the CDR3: TGTGCCAGCAGCTTCCGGGGCCAAAATTATGGCTACACCTTC.

The CDR3 loop is CASSFGADEQFF. The CDR3 DNA is TGTGCCAGCAGCTTTGGGGCTGATGAGCAGTTCTTC. The V and J genes are TRBV11-3 and TRBJ2-1; tentative D call: TRBD1 (5 bases). The CDR3 spans 12 residues. Per germline, CDR1 SGHNT and CDR2 YENEEA. V dropped 3 bases and J dropped 8 bases, with 8 bases sitting between them.

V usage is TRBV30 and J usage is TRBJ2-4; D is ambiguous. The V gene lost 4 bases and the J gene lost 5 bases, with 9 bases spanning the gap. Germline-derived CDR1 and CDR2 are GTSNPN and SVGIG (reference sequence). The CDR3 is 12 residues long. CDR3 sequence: CAWIGAENIQYF. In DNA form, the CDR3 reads TGTGCCTGGATCGGCGCTGAAAACATTCAGTACTTC. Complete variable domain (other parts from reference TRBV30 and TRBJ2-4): SQTIHQWPATLVQPVGSPLSLECTVEGTSNPNLYWYRQAAGRGLQLLFYSVGIGQISSEVPQNLSASRPQDRQFILSSKKLLLSDSGFYLCAWIGAENIQYFGAGTRLSVL.

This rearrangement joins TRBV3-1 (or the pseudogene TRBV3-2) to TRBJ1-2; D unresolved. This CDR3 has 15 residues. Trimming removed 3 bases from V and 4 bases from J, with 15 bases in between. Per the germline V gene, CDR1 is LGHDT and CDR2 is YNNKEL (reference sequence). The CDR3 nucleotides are TGTGCCAGCAGCCATCCCCCAGAATCTTTCTATGGCTACACCTTC. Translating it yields CASSHPPESFYGYTF.

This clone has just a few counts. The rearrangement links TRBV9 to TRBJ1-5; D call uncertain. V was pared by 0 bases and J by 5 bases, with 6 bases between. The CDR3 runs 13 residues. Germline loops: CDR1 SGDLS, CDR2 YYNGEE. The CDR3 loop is CASSVAPYQPQHF. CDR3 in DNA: TGTGCCAGCAGCGTAGCCCCGTATCAGCCCCAGCATTTT.

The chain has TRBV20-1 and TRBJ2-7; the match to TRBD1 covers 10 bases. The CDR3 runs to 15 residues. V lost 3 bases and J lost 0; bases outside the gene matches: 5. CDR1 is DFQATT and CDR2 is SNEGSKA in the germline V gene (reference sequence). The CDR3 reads CSASTRQGASYEQYF. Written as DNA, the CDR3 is TGCAGTGCTAGTACCCGACAGGGGGCCTCCTACGAGCAGTACTTC.

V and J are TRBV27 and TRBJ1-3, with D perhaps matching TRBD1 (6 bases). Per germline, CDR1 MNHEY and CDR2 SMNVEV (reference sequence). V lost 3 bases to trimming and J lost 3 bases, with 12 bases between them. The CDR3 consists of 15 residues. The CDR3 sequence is CASSFRGAFGNTIYF. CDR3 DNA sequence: TGTGCCAGCAGTTTTAGGGGGGCCTTTGGAAACACCATATATTTT.

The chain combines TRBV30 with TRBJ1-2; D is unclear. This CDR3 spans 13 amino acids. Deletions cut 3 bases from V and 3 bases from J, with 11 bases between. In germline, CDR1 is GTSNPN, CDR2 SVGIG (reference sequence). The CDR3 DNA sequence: TGTGCCTGGAGAGCCGGGAACGACTATGGCTACACCTTC. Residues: CAWRAGNDYGYTF.

This CDR3 is CASRVHGNTEAFF. CDR3 in DNA: TGTGCCAGCAGGGTACATGGGAACACTGAAGCTTTCTTT. V and J are TRBV28 and TRBJ1-1, with D uncertain. The CDR3 is 13 residues long. CDR1 and CDR2 from the germline V gene are MDHEN and SYDVKM. Trimming took off 6 bases at V and 1 base at J, with 9 bases between the two ends.

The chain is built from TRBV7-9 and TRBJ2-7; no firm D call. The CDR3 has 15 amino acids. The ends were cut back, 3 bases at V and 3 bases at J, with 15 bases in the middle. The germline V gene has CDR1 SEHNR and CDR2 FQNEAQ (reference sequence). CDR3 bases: TGTGCCAGCAGCTTTGCAATGGGGAACGACTACGAGCAGTACTTC. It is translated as CASSFAMGNDYEQYF.

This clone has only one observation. The CDR3 here is CASSSNGYRGSRISYNEQFF. CDR3 in DNA: TGCGCCAGCAGCTCGAACGGATACAGGGGCAGCAGAATCTCCTACAATGAGCAGTTCTTC. V usage is TRBV5-1 and J usage is TRBJ2-1, with TRBD1 identical over 7 bases. Germline CDR1 reads SGHRS; CDR2 reads YFSETQ. V lost 3 bases, J lost 0 bases, and 18 bases stayed unmatched. The CDR3 has 20 amino acids.

The CDR3 sequence: CASSLRWRGTEAFF. In DNA form, the CDR3 reads TGTGCCAGCAGCCTTAGGTGGAGAGGGACTGAAGCTTTCTTT. The chain couples TRBV7-8 to TRBJ1-1; D unclear. The CDR3 contains 14 residues. V was shortened by 5 bases and J by 5 bases, with 15 bases between the two germline ends. The germline gives CDR1 SGHVS, CDR2 FQNEAQ.

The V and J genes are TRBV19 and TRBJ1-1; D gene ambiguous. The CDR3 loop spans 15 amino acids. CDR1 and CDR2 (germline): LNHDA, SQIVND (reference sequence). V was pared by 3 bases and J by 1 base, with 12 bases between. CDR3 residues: CASSITIQSNTEAFF. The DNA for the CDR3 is TGTGCCAGTAGTATTACAATACAATCGAACACTGAAGCTTTCTTT.

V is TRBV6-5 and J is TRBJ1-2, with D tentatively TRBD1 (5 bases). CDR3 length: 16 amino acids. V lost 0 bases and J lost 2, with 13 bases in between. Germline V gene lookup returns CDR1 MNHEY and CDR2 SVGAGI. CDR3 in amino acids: CASSYSTAALNYGYTF. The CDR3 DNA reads TGTGCCAGCAGTTACTCGACAGCTGCCCTCAACTATGGCTACACCTTC.